This T cell receptor (beta chain) was captured by sequencing in a study of shared clonotypes between healthy human individuals. This clone was found a few times. As yet, its antigen is unknown. It was about 210 ng DNA, tens of thousands of T cell genomes, that sorted-subset replicate PCRs used. Sequenced by immunoSEQ multiplex PCR; TCRdb stores in-frame clones only, minus some. Of approximately 700,000 clones listed, about three quarters are singletons. The CDR3 is 15 residues long. Germline V lookup: CDR1 LGHNA, CDR2 YNFKEQ. V lost 3 bases to trimming and J lost 2 bases; unmatched junction nucleotides: 6. Findings of the study overall: The expectation was that sequencing depth would affect clonotype sharing among donors.

The chain joins TRBV4-2 to TRBJ2-7, with 8 bases identical to TRBD2. The clonotype originates from a woman under 40 in good health. The source material was memory CD4+ T cells sorted from blood. The subset is: CD45RA-negative fraction. In nucleotides, the CDR3 is TGTGCCAGCAGCCACCCTAGCGGGCAAGCCTACGAGCAGTACTTC. Protein sequence: CASSHPSGQAYEQYF.